This T cell receptor beta chain was identified in a study of blood T cell repertoires in COVID-19. Trimming took 5 bases from V and 8 from J, leaving 13 bases between them. This CDR3 is 14 amino acids long. CDR1 is MNHEY, CDR2 SVGEGT, per germline. Clones were sequenced by immunoSEQ multiplex PCR, and TCRdb holds only the in-frame ones, with some missing. The repertoire holds hundreds of thousands of clones, with about 88% as singletons. The clonotype originates from an older woman in a cohort exposed to, infected with or recovered from COVID-19 (not recorded which). The chain couples TRBV6-2 or TRBV6-3 to TRBJ1-6; D gene unclear. The material sequenced was PBMCs or T cells enriched from blood (not recorded which). Here the CDR3 DNA reads TGTGCCAGCAGTCCGGGGAGTCCCTATTCACCCCTCCACTTT. Translated: CASSPGSPYSPLHF.